The T cell receptor (beta chain) described here comes from a study of human T cells and chemical hapten exposure. Across the study: All patients underwent weekly scalp dosing with diphenylcyclopropenone for the full approximately 25-week study. Study results and caveats: No shift was seen in TCRs above 1 in 1000 frequency with DPC sensitization. In comparison with controls, expanded TCRs gave rise to a significantly larger number of large CDR3 similarity clusters.

Unique molecular identifiers were linked by the library to individual cDNA molecules. TCRdb used MiXCR to reprocess the RACE reads, holding one entry per CDR3 protein. The data contain over 50,000 distinct CDR3 sequences, 9.5% to 10% of them singletons. Time point meaning: pre-sensitization, week 0. Described treatment: therapeutic diphenylcyclopropenone sensitization with weekly scalp DPC. RNA extraction used unfractionated whole blood as the source of total RNA. With regard to this clonotype: Its target is unknown.

Germline values: CDR1 SEHNR, CDR2 FQNEAQ (reference sequence). V was pared by 1 base and J by 9 bases, with 16 bases between. This CDR3 spans 14 amino acids. The source was whole blood, collected in connection with sensitization to the hapten diphenylcyclopropenone (DPC). This receptor was identified in a woman in her 30s with alopecia areata. Some clones in this sample may be carry-over from other donors' samples. The genes are TRBV7-9 and TRBJ2-7; tentatively, D is TRBD1 (5 bases). The CDR3 region is CASSLEQVEVPQYF. In nucleotides, the CDR3 is TGTGCCAGCAGCTTAGAACAGGTAGAGGTCCCGCAGTACTTC.